This TCR beta chain was retrieved from a study of shared clonotypes between healthy human individuals. Across the whole study: CD4 naive and memory got three plates each, CD8 naive two, CD8 memory one. Findings and caveats of the study: Estimated clonotype richness was generally higher in naive than memory subsets.

Germline V gene sequence: CDR1 LNHDA, CDR2 SQIVND (reference sequence). The CDR3 runs 15 residues. Between the trimmed V and J ends, which lost 6 bases and 7 bases, there was a span of 18 bases. As defined, naive CD8 cells were CD45RO-negative and positively selected for CCR7, with terminally differentiated effector memory CD45RA+ cells excluded. All participating donors were Caucasian adults from Nashville, Tennessee. This clone was seen only once. Its target is unknown. Profiling relied on immunoSEQ multiplex PCR, and the TCRdb table lists in-frame clones only, not all of them. Here the sample spans about 2 million clones, less than 95% being singletons.

The chain couples TRBV19 to TRBJ2-2; D remains ambiguous. The sample was naive CD8+ T cells sorted from blood. The source is a man between 18 and 35 years old in good health. The CDR3 protein is CASSDDGVGNGELFF. Written as DNA, the CDR3 is TGTGCCAGTAGCGATGACGGAGTAGGGAACGGGGAGCTGTTTTTT.